The sample holds one count of the clone carrying this T cell receptor (beta chain). The study recruited people aged about 18 to 89 years across approximately 25 US areas. Assay used: immunoSEQ multiplex PCR; TCRdb lists only in-frame clones, some missing. The sample has 400,000 to 550,000 clones; approximately 90% are singletons. This specimen comes from a study of blood T cell repertoires in COVID-19. The overall study: The United States, Italy and Spain supplied acute and convalescent COVID-19 samples.

This CDR3 has 14 residues. Deletions cut 7 bases from V and 4 bases from J, with 13 bases between. CDR1 and CDR2 from the germline V gene are LGHNT and FRNRAP. J is TRBJ1-4 and V is TRBV12-5; a weak D match, TRBD1 (5 bases). The receptor was isolated from a woman younger than 35 with acute COVID-19. Sequencing input: PBMCs or T cells enriched from blood (not recorded which). The CDR3 DNA follows: TGTGCTAGTGCCGAAGGGAGGGGTAATGAAAAACTGTTTTTT. It specifies CASAEGRGNEKLFF.